This TCR beta chain is from a study of T cell responses to AZD1222 COVID-19 vaccine. Clones were read by immunoSEQ multiplex PCR, and TCRdb kept only the in-frame ones, dropping some. The sample records about 120,000 clones, around nine tenths being singletons. This clone was picked up one time. The V end lost 3 bases, the J end lost 0 bases, and 14 bases lay between the germline ends. The CDR3 spans 16 residues. Germline V CDR1 and CDR2: WSHSY, SAAADI. The source is an adult in good health. The rearrangement joins TRBV10-2 to TRBJ1-1; D is uncertain. Sequencing used peripheral blood, obtained on day 0 of AZD1222 vaccination. CDR3 nucleotide sequence: TGCGCCAGCAGTGACGGCAGTTTGACCATGAACACTGAAGCTTTCTTT. Protein product: CASSDGSLTMNTEAFF.